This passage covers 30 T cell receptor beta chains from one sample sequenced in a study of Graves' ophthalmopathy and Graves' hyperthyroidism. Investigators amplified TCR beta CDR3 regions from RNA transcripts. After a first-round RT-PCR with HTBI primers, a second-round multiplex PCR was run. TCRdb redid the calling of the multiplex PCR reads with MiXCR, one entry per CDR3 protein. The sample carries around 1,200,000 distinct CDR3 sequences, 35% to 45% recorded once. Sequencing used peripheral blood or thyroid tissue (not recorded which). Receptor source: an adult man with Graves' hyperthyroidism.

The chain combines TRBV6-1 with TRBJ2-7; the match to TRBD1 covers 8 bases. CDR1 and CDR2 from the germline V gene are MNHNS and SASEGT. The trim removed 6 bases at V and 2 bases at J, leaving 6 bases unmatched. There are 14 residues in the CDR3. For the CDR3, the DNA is TGTGCCAGCAGCGAGACAGGGGCTCCCTACGAGCAGTACTTC. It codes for CASSETGAPYEQYF.

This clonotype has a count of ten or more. In DNA form, the CDR3 reads TGCGCCAGCAGCCAACGGCCTGGAGGTGGAGAGACCCAGTACTTC. It translates to CASSQRPGGGETQYF. This chain connects TRBV4-3 to TRBJ2-5, with D perhaps matching TRBD2 (5 bases). CDR1 and CDR2 (germline): LGHNA, YSLEER. V dropped 2 bases and J dropped 4 bases, with 14 bases sitting between them. The CDR3 covers 15 residues.

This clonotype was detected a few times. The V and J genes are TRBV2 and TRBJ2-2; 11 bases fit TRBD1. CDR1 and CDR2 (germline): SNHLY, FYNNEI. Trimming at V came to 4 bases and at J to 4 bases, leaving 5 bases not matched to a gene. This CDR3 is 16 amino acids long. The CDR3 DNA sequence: TGTGCCAGCAGTGTGGGGACAGGGGGTGGCACCGGGGAGCTGTTTTTT. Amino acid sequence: CASSVGTGGGTGELFF.

CDR3 nucleotide sequence: TGTGCCAGCGGAGAGAGCAGGCGGGACGGGACCTACGAGCAGTACTTC. It codes for CASGESRRDGTYEQYF. The rearrangement uses TRBV25-1 and TRBJ2-7, with D maybe TRBD2 (6 bases). CDR1 and CDR2 from the germline V gene are MGHDK and SYGVNS. There are 16 residues in the CDR3. The V end lost 8 bases, the J end lost 2 bases, and 22 bases lay between the germline ends.

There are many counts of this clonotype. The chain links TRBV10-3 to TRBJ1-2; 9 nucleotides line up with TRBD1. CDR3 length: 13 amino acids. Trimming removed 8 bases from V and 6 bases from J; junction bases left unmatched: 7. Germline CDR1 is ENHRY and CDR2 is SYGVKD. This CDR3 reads CAIPGTGGNGYTF. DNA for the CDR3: TGTGCCATCCCCGGTACAGGGGGCAATGGCTACACCTTC.

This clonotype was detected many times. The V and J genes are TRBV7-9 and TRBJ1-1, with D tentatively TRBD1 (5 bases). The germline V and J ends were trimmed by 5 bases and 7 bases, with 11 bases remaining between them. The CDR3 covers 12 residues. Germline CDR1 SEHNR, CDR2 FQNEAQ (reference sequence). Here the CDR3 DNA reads TGTGCCAGCAGCACCAGGGCCATTGAAGCTTTCTTT. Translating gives CASSTRAIEAFF. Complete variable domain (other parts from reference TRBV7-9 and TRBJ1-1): DTGVSQNPRHKITKRGQNVTFRCDPISEHNRLYWYRQTLGQGPEFLTYFQNEAQLEKSRLLSDRFSAERPKGSFSTLEIQRTEQGDSAMYLCASSTRAIEAFFGQGTRLTVV.

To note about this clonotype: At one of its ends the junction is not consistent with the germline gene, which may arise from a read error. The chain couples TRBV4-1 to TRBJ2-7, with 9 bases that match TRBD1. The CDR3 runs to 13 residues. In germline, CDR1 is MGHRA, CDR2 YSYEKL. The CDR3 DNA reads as TGCGTCAGCAGCCCGGACAGGGGCTACGAGCAGTACTTC. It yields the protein CVSSPDRGYEQYF.

CDR3 DNA sequence: TGCGCCAGCAGCCAAGAGCGGCTAGCGGGGGGGAGTCAAGAGACCCAGTACTTC. It encodes CASSQERLAGGSQETQYF. V gene TRBV4-1 combines with J gene TRBJ2-5, with 12 nucleotides matching TRBD2. The CDR3 has 18 residues. V was clipped by 0 bases and J by 2 bases; unmatched bases: 7. Germline CDR1 MGHRA, CDR2 YSYEKL.

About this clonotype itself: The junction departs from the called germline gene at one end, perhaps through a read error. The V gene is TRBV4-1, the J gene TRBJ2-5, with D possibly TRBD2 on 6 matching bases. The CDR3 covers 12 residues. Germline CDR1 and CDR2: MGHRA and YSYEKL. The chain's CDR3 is CASSQDEAGQNF. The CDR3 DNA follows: TGCGCCAGCAGCCAAGACGAGGCGGGGCAGAACTTC.

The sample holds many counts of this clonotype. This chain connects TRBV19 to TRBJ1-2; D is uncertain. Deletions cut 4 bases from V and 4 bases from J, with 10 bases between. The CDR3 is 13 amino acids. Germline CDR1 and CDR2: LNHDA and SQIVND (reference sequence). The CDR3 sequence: CASSTSAGYGYTF. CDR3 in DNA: TGTGCCAGTAGTACATCCGCGGGCTATGGCTACACCTTC.

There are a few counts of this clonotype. CDR3 bases: TGTGCCAGCAGCGACGGGGGGGCTGGAGAGACCCAGTACTTC. It codes for CASSDGGAGETQYF. V and J are TRBV2 and TRBJ2-5; 8 positions agree with TRBD2. CDR1 is SNHLY and CDR2 is FYNNEI in the germline V gene. CDR3 length: 14 amino acids. Germline trimming cut 6 bases from V and 4 bases from J; bases unmatched to any gene: 7.

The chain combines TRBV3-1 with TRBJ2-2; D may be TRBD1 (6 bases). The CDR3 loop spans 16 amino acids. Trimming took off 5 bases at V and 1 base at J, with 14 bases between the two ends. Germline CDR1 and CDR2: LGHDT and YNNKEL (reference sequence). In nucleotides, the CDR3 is TGTGCCAGCAGCGCACAAACAGGGCTGAACACCGGGGAGCTGTTTTTT. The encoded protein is CASSAQTGLNTGELFF.

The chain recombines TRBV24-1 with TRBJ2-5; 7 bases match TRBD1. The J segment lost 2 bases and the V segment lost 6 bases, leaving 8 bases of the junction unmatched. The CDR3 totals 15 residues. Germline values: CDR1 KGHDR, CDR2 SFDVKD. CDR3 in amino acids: CATSQTGQEQETQYF. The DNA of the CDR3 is TGTGCCACCAGTCAAACTGGACAGGAACAAGAGACCCAGTACTTC.

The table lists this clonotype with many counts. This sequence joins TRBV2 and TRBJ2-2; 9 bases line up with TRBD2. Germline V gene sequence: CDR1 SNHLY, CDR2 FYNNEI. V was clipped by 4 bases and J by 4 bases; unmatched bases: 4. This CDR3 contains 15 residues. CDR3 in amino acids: CASSAAGGRTGELFF. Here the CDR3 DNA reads TGTGCCAGCAGTGCGGCGGGAGGGCGCACCGGGGAGCTGTTTTTT.

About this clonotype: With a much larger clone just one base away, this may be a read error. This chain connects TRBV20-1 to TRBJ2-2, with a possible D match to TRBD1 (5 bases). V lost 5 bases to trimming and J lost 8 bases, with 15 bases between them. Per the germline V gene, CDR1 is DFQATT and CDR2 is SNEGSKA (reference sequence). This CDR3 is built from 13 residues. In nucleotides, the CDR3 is TGCAGTGCTCCCCGGACACCCCTGGGGGAGCTGTTTTTT. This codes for CSAPRTPLGELFF.

As DNA, the CDR3 is TGCAGCGGGACAGGGGGGGTGACTGAAGCTTTCTTT. Its translation is CSGTGGVTEAFF. The V and J genes are TRBV29-1 and TRBJ1-1, with 10 bases identical to TRBD1. CDR3 length equals 12 residues. CDR1 and CDR2 (germline): SQVTM, ANQGSEA. V lost 7 bases and J lost 5; bases outside the gene matches: 4.

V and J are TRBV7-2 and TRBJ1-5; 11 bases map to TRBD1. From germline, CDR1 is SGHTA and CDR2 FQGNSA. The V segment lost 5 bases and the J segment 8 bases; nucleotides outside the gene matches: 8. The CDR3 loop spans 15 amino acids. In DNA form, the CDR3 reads TGTGCCAGCAGCCTAGGGACAGGGGGGATCAAGCCCCAGCATTTT. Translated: CASSLGTGGIKPQHF. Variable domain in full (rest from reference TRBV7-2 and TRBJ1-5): GAGVSQSPSNKVTEKGKDVELRCDPISGHTALYWYRQSLGQGLEFLIYFQGNSAPDKSGLPSDRFSAERTGGSVSTLTIQRTQQEDSAVYLCASSLGTGGIKPQHFGDGTRLSIL.

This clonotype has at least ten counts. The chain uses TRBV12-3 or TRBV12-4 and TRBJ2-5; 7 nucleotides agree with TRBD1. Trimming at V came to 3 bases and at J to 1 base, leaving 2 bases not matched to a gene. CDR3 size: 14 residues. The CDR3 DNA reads TGTGCCAGCAGTTTTCGACAGGGCCAAGAGACCCAGTACTTC. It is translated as CASSFRQGQETQYF.

CDR3 amino acids: CASSLAPGTNEVPGELFF. The CDR3, as DNA: TGTGCCAGCAGCTTAGCGCCAGGGACCAATGAAGTCCCCGGGGAGCTGTTTTTT. V usage is TRBV7-8 and J usage is TRBJ2-2, with D perhaps being TRBD1 or TRBD2 (5 bases each). The CDR3 totals 18 residues. Between the trimmed V and J ends, which lost 0 bases and 6 bases, there was a span of 20 bases. The germline V gene encodes CDR1 SGHVS and CDR2 FQNEAQ.

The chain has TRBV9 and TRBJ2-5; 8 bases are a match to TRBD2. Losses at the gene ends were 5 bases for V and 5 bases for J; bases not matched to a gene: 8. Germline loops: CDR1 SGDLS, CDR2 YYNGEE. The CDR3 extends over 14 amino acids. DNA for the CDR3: TGTGCCAGCAGTGGAGCGGGAGTTGACGAGACCCAGTACTTC. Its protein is CASSGAGVDETQYF.

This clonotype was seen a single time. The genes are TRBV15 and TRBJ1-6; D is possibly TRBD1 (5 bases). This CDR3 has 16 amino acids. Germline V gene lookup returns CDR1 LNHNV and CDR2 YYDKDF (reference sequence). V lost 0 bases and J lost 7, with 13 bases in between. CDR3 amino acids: CATSRDRGTENSPLHF. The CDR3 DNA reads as TGTGCCACCAGCAGAGATCGCGGGACGGAGAATTCACCCCTCCACTTT. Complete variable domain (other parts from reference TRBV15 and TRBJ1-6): DAMVIQNPRYQVTQFGKPVTLSCSQTLNHNVMYWYQQKSSQAPKLLFHYYDKDFNNEADTPDNFQSRRPNTSFCFLDIRSPGLGDTAMYLCATSRDRGTENSPLHFGNGTRLTVT.

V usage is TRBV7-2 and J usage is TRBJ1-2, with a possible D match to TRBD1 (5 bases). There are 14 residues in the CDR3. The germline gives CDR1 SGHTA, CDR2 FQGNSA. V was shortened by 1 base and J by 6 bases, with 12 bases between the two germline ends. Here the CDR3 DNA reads TGTGCCAGCAGCTTAGTTCGGGGGTATGATGGCTACACCTTC. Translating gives CASSLVRGYDGYTF.

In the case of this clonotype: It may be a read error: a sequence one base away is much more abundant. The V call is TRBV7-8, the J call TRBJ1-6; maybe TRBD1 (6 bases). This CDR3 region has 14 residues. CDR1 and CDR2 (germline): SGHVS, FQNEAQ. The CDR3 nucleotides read TGTGCCAGCAGCCCAGGAACAGGGTACTCACCCCCCCACTTT. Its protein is CASSPGTGYSPPHF.

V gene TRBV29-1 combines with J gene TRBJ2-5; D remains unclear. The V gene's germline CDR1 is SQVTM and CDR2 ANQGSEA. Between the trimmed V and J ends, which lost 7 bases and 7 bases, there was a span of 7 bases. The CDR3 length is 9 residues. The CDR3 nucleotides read TGCAGCGGCCGTGGGACCCAGTACTTC. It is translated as CSGRGTQYF. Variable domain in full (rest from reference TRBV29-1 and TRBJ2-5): SAVISQKPSRDICQRGTSLTIQCQVDSQVTMMFWYRQQPGQSLTLIATANQGSEATYESGFVIDKFPISRPNLTFSTLTVSNMSPEDSSIYLCSGRGTQYFGPGTRLLVL.

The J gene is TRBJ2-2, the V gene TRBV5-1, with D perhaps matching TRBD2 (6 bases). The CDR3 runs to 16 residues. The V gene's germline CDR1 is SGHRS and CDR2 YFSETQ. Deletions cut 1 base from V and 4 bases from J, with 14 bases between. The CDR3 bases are TGCGCCAGCAGCTTGCCGGGACTTTCGGGCACCGGGGAGCTGTTTTTT. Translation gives CASSLPGLSGTGELFF. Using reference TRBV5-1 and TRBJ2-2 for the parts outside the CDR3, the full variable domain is KAGVTQTPRYLIKTRGQQVTLSCSPISGHRSVSWYQQTPGQGLQFLFEYFSETQRNKGNFPGRFSGRQFSNSRSEMNVSTLELGDSALYLCASSLPGLSGTGELFFGEGSRLTVL.

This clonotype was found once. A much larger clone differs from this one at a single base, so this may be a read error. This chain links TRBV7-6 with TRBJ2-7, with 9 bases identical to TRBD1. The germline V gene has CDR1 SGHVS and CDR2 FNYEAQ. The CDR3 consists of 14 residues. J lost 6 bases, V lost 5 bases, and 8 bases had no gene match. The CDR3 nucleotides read TGTGCCAGCAGCGCCGACAGGGGGTTGGCCGAGCAGTACTTC. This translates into CASSADRGLAEQYF. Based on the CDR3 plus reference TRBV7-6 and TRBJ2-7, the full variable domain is GAGVSQSPRYKVTKRGQDVALRCDPISGHVSLYWYRQALGQGPEFLTYFNYEAQQDKSGLPNDRFSAERPEGSISTLTIQRTEQRDSAMYRCASSADRGLAEQYFGPGTRLTVT.

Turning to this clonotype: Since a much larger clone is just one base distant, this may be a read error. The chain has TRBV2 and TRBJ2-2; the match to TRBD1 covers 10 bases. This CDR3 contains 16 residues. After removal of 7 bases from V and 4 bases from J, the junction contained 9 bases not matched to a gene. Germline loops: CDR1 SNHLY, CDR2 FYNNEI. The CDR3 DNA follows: TGTGCCAGCAATGTACGGGACAGGGGCTCCACCGGGGAGCTGTTTTTT. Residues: CASNVRDRGSTGELFF.

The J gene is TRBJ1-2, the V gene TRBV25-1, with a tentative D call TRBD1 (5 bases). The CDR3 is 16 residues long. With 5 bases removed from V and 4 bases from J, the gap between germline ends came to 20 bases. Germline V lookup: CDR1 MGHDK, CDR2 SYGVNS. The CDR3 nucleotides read TGTGCCAGCAGTCCCCTTTTTCCAGGGACGTTCTATGGCTACACCTTC. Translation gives CASSPLFPGTFYGYTF.

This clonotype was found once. The CDR3 DNA reads as TGTGCCATCAGTGATGAGGAATTGAACACTGAAGCTTTCTTT. Protein product: CAISDEELNTEAFF. The chain links TRBV10-3 to TRBJ1-1; D is undetermined. CDR3 length equals 14 residues. The germline CDR1 and CDR2 sequences are ENHRY and SYGVKD. V dropped 3 bases and J dropped 0 bases, with 8 bases sitting between them.

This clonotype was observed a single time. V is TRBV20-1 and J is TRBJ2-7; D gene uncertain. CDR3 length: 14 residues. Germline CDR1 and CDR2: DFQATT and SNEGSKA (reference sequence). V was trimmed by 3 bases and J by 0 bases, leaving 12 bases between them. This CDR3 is CSASGVLSSYEQYF. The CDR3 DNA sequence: TGCAGTGCTAGTGGGGTCCTAAGCTCCTACGAGCAGTACTTC.